The TCR beta chain described here comes from a study of shared clonotypes between healthy human individuals. Study overall: CD4 naive cells filled three plates per donor, CD4 memory three, CD8 naive two and CD8 memory one. Findings of the study overall: Generation probability values for non-shared clonotypes were lower than those for clonotypes shared by all four donors.

Only in-frame clones appear in the TCRdb table, and some are missing; sequencing was by immunoSEQ multiplex PCR. The sample yields hundreds of thousands of clones, about 95% seen once. Details on this clone: Its antigen is currently unknown.

The CDR3 contains 17 residues. J gave up 3 bases and V 0 bases, and 7 bases lay outside the gene matches. CDR1 and CDR2 from the germline V gene are SGHRS and YFSETQ. CD45RO-negative, CCR7-selected cells formed the naive CD8 fraction, which excluded terminally differentiated effector memory CD45RA+ cells. This sequence originates from a young woman in good health. The specimen sequenced was naive CD8+ T cells sorted from blood. This chain joins TRBV5-1 and TRBJ2-2; 8 bases agree with TRBD2. This CDR3 reads CASSLDASGRHTGELFF. The CDR3 DNA is TGCGCCAGCAGCTTGGACGCGAGCGGGAGACACACCGGGGAGCTGTTTTTT. The complete variable domain, with remaining parts taken from reference TRBV5-1 and TRBJ2-2, reads KAGVTQTPRYLIKTRGQQVTLSCSPISGHRSVSWYQQTPGQGLQFLFEYFSETQRNKGNFPGRFSGRQFSNSRSEMNVSTLELGDSALYLCASSLDASGRHTGELFFGEGSRLTVL.